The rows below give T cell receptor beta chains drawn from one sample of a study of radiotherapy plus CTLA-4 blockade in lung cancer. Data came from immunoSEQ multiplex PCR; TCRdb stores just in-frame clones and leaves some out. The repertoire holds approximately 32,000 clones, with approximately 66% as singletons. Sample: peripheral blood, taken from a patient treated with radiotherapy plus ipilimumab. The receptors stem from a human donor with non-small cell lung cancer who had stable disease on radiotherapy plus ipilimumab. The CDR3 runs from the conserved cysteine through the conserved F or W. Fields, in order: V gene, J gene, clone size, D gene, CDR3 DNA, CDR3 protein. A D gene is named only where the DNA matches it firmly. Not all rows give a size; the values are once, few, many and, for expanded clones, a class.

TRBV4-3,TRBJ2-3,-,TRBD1,TGCGCCAGCAGCCAAGAAGGGGGGACAGGGCTTAGCACAGATACGCAGTATTTT,CASSQEGGTGLSTDTQYF
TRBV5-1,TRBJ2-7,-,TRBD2,TGCGCCAGCAGCCGTGGACTAGTCGGTCTTCTAACACCAAGCTCCTACGAGCAGTACTTC,CASSRGLVGLLTPSSYEQYF
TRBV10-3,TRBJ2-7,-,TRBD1,TGTGCCACCGCTTCGGGACAGGGGACCTACGAGCAGTACTTC,CATASGQGTYEQYF
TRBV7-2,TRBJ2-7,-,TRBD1,TGTGCCAGCAGCTTAGCACAGGGGAAATACGAGCAGTACTTC,CASSLAQGKYEQYF
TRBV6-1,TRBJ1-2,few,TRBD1,TGTGCCAGCAGAACTTTAGGGACAGGGACGGCTGGCTACACCTTC,CASRTLGTGTAGYTF
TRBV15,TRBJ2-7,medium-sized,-,TGTGCCACCAGCCGGACAGCGAGCTCCTACGAGCAGTACTTC,CATSRTASSYEQYF
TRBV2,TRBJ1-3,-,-,TGTGCCAGCAGTGAACGCGCCTCTGGAAACACCATATATTTT,CASSERASGNTIYF
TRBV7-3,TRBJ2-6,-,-,TGTGCCAGCAGCCTCGGACCCGCTGGGGCCAACGTCCTGACTTTC,CASSLGPAGANVLTF
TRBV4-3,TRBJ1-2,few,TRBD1,TGCGCCAGCAGCCACCGAGGGGGACAGCGCCATAACTATGGCTACACCTTC,CASSHRGGQRHNYGYTF
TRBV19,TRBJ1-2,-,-,TGTGCCTCCTCAAAGGGAGGGACTAACTATGGCTACACCTTC,CASSKGGTNYGYTF
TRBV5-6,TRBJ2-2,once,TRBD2,TGTGCCAGCAGACCGTTAGCGGGAGTAGGTACCGGGGAGCTGTTTTTT,CASRPLAGVGTGELFF
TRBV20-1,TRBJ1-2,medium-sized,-,TGCAGTGGGGTTCTTCGGGGCTACACCTTC,CSGVLRGYTF
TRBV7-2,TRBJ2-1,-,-,TGTGCCAGCAGCTTAGGGTCAGGAGGCAATGAGCAGTTCTTC,CASSLGSGGNEQFF
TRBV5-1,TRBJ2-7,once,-,TGCGCCAGCAGCACCACAGGGTATGAGCAGTACTTC,CASSTTGYEQYF